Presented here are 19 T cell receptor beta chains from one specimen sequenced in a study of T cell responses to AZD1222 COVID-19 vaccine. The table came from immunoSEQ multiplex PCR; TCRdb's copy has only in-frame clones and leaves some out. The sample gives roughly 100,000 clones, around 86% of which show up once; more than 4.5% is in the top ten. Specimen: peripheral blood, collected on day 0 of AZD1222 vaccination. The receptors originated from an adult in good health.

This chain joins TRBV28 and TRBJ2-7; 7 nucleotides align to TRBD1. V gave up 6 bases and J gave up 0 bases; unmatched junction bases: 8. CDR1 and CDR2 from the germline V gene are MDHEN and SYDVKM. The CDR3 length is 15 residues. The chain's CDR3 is CASSVRTGFSYEQYF. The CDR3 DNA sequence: TGTGCCAGCAGCGTCCGGACAGGATTCTCCTACGAGCAGTACTTC.

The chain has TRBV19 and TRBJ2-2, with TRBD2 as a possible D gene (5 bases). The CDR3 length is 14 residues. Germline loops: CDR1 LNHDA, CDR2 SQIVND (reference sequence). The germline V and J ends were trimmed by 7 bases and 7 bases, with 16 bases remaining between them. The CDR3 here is CASIQPNGVGELFF. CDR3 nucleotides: TGTGCCAGTATCCAACCCAACGGGGTCGGGGAGCTGTTTTTT.

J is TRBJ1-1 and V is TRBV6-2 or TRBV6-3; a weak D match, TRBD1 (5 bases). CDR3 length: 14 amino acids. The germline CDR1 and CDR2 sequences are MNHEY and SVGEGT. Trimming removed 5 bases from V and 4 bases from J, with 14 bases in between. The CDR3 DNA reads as TGTGCCAGCAGTGTGGGCCGGGGGAGCACTGAAGCTTTCTTT. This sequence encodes CASSVGRGSTEAFF.

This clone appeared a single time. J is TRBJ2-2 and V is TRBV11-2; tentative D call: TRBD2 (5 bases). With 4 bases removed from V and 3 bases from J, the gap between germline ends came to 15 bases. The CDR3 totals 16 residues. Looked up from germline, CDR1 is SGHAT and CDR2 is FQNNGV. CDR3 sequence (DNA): TGTGCCAGCAGCTCCATCTACGAGCGGTACACCGGGGAGCTGTTTTTT. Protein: CASSSIYERYTGELFF.

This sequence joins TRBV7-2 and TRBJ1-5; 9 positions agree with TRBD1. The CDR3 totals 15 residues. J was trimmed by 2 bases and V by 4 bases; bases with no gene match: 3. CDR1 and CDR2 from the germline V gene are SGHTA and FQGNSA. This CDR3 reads CASSWDRVGNQPQHF. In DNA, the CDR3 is TGTGCCAGCAGCTGGGACAGGGTCGGCAATCAGCCCCAGCATTTT.

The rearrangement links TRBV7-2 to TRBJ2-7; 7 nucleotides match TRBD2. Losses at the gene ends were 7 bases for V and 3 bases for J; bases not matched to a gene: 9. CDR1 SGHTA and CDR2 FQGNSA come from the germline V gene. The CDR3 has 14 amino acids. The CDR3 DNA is TGTGCCAGCACCCTTGGCGGGAGTTTCTACGAGCAGTACTTC. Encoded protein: CASTLGGSFYEQYF.

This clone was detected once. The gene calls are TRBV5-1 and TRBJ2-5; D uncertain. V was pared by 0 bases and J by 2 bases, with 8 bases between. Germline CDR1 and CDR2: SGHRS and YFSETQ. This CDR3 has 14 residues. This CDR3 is CASSLDTPQETQYF. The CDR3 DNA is TGCGCCAGCAGCTTGGACACTCCGCAAGAGACCCAGTACTTC. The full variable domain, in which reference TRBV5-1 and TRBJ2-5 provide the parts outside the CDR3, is KAGVTQTPRYLIKTRGQQVTLSCSPISGHRSVSWYQQTPGQGLQFLFEYFSETQRNKGNFPGRFSGRQFSNSRSEMNVSTLELGDSALYLCASSLDTPQETQYFGPGTRLLVL.

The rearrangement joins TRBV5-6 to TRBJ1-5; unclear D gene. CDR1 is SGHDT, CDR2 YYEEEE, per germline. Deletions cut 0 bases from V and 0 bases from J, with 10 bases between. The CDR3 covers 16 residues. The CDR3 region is CASSLGRGYSNQPQHF. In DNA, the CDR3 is TGTGCCAGCAGCTTGGGACGGGGTTATAGCAATCAGCCCCAGCATTTT.

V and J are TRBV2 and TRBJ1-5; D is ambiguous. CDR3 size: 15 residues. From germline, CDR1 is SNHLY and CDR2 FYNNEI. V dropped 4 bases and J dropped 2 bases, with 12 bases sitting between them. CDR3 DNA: TGTGCCAGCAGTGGCGGTAGTGGAGGCAATCAGCCCCAGCATTTT. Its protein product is CASSGGSGGNQPQHF.

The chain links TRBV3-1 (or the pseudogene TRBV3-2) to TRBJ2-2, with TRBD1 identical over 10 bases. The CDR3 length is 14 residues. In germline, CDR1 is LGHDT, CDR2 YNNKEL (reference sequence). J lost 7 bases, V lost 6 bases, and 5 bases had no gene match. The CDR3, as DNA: TGTGCCAGCAGGTGGACAGGGGGTAACGGGGAGCTGTTTTTT. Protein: CASRWTGGNGELFF.

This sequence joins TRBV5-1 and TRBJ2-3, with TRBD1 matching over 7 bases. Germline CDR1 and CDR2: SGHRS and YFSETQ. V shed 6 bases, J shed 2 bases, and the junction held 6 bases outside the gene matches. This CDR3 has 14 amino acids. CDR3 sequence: CASKTGIFTDTQYF. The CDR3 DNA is TGCGCCAGCAAGACAGGGATTTTCACAGATACGCAGTATTTT.

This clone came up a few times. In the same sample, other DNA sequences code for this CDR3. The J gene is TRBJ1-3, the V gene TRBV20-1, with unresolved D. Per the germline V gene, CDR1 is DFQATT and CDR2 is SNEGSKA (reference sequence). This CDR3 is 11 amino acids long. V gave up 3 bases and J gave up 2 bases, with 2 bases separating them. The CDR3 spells CSARAGNTIYF. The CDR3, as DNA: TGCAGTGCTAGGGCTGGAAACACCATATATTTT.

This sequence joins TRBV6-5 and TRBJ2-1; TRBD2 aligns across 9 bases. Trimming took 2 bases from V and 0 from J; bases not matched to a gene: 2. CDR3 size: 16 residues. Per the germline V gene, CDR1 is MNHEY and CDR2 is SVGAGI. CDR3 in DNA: TGTGCCAGCAGTTACCAGCGGGGGGACTCCTACAATGAGCAGTTCTTC. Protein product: CASSYQRGDSYNEQFF.

The CDR3 DNA reads as TGTGCCAGTAGCCCGCTGGGGAGCACAGATACGCAGTATTTT. It translates to CASSPLGSTDTQYF. This rearrangement joins TRBV19 to TRBJ2-3; D unresolved. The CDR3 covers 14 residues. The germline V gene encodes CDR1 LNHDA and CDR2 SQIVND (reference sequence). The V end lost 6 bases, the J end lost 0 bases, and 10 bases lay between the germline ends. Full variable domain (missing parts from reference TRBV19 and TRBJ2-3): DGGITQSPKYLFRKEGQNVTLSCEQNLNHDAMYWYRQDPGQGLRLIYYSQIVNDFQKGDIAEGYSVSREKKESFPLTVTSAQKNPTAFYLCASSPLGSTDTQYFGPGTRLTVL.

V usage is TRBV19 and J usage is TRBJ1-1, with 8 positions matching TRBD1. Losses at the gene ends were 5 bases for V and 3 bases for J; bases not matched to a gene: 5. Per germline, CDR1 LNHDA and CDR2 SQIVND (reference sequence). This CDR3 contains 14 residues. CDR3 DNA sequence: TGTGCCAGTAGTCTACAGGGGGGGTACACTGAAGCTTTCTTT. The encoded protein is CASSLQGGYTEAFF.

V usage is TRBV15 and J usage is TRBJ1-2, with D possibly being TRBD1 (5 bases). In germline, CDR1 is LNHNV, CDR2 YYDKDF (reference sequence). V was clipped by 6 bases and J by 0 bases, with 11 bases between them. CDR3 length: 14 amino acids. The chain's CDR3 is CATRAGSANYGYTF. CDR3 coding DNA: TGTGCCACCAGGGCAGGGTCAGCTAACTATGGCTACACCTTC.

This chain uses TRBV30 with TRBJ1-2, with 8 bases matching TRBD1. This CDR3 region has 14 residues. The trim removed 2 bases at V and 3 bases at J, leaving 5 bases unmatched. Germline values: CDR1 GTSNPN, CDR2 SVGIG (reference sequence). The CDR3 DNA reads TGTGCCTGGAGTTGGGCAGGGGGCCACTATGGCTACACCTTC. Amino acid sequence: CAWSWAGGHYGYTF.

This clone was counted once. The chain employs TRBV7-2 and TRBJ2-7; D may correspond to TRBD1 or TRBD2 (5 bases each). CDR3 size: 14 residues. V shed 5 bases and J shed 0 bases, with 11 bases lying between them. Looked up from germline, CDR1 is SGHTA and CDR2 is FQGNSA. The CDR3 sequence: CASSTGPRSYEQYF. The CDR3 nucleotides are TGTGCCAGCAGCACGGGACCCCGCTCCTACGAGCAGTACTTC.

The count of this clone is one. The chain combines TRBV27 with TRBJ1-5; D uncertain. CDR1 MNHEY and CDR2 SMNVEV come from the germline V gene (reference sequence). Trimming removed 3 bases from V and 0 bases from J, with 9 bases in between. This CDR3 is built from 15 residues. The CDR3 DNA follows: TGTGCCAGCAGTTTGCGGCAGCATAGCAATCAGCCCCAGCATTTT. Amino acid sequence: CASSLRQHSNQPQHF.